Shown below are 30 T cell receptor beta chains from a single sample sequenced in a study of blood T cell repertoires in COVID-19. Only in-frame clones appear in the TCRdb table, and some are missing; sequencing was by immunoSEQ multiplex PCR. The sample records about 150,000 clones, 60% to 80% being singletons. Sequenced input: peripheral blood. The receptors here all came from a man aged 45-60 years with active or convalescent COVID-19.

The V gene is TRBV19, the J gene TRBJ2-3, with 9 bases lining up with TRBD2. Germline lookup yields CDR1 LNHDA and CDR2 SQIVND (reference sequence). This CDR3 is 13 amino acids long. Germline trimming cut 7 bases from V and 6 bases from J; bases unmatched to any gene: 5. In DNA, the CDR3 is TGTGCCAGTAATCTAGCGGGAAGGGATACGCAGTATTTT. Translating it yields CASNLAGRDTQYF.

The chain recombines TRBV28 with TRBJ2-7; 9 bases line up with TRBD1. V was clipped by 7 bases and J by 4 bases; unmatched bases: 17. Germline CDR1 is MDHEN and CDR2 is SYDVKM. CDR3 length: 17 amino acids. The CDR3 reads CASTTALRGQGIYEQYF. The CDR3 DNA reads TGTGCCAGCACCACCGCCCTCCGGGGACAGGGTATATACGAGCAGTACTTC.

The V call is TRBV3-1 (or the pseudogene TRBV3-2), the J call TRBJ2-3, with D perhaps TRBD2 (6 bases). CDR3 length: 13 amino acids. Between the trimmed V and J ends, which lost 4 bases and 13 bases, there was a span of 18 bases. CDR1 is LGHDT, CDR2 YNNKEL, per germline (reference sequence). In DNA, the CDR3 is TGTGCCAGCAGCCTAAGGGCGACTAGTGTTGAGTATTTT. Translated: CASSLRATSVEYF.

The gene calls are TRBV9 and TRBJ2-2, with 8 bases lining up with TRBD2. The CDR3 spans 19 residues. V dropped 0 bases and J dropped 0; count of bases not matched to a gene: 10. Germline V gene lookup returns CDR1 SGDLS and CDR2 YYNGEE. The CDR3, as DNA: TGTGCCAGCAGCGTAGCGGGGACTAGGGCTTCCGCGAACACCGGGGAGCTGTTTTTT. It specifies CASSVAGTRASANTGELFF.

In this sample, this clone turned up many times. V gene TRBV7-3 combines with J gene TRBJ2-2, with 7 bases matching TRBD1. Germline V lookup: CDR1 SGHTA, CDR2 FQGTGA. The CDR3 spans 13 residues. The V gene end was trimmed by 5 bases and the J gene end by 8 bases; junction bases not matched to a gene: 5. CDR3 sequence (DNA): TGTGCCAGCAGCATATACAGGGGAGGGGAGCTGTTTTTT. Amino acids: CASSIYRGGELFF.

This clone was seen only a few times. This chain joins TRBV24-1 and TRBJ2-2, with D maybe TRBD2 (6 bases). V was cut by 7 bases and J by 9 bases, with 8 bases left in between. The CDR3 spans 11 residues. Germline loops: CDR1 KGHDR, CDR2 SFDVKD. The CDR3 DNA sequence: TGTGCCACCAGCGGAGGGAGGGAGCTGTTTTTT. As protein: CATSGGRELFF.

This clone has just one count. The CDR3 here is CASSLARGLAPGELFF. The CDR3 DNA reads as TGTGCCAGCAGCTTAGCGCGGGGACTAGCGCCCGGGGAGCTGTTTTTT. The chain links TRBV11-3 to TRBJ2-2; TRBD2 matches at 10 bases. The CDR3 length is 16 residues. Per the germline V gene, CDR1 is SGHNT and CDR2 is YENEEA. The V gene end was trimmed by 1 base and the J gene end by 6 bases; junction bases not matched to a gene: 5.

This sequence joins TRBV19 and TRBJ1-1, with D unresolved. Germline CDR1 LNHDA, CDR2 SQIVND (reference sequence). This CDR3 is built from 13 residues. The germline V and J ends were trimmed by 6 bases and 3 bases, with 11 bases remaining between them. The CDR3 DNA is TGTGCCAGTAGCCCCCGCGGGGACACTGAAGCTTTCTTT. Encoded protein: CASSPRGDTEAFF.

The chain joins TRBV28 to TRBJ2-3; tentatively, D is TRBD2 (5 bases). V was trimmed by 6 bases and J by 4 bases, leaving 14 bases between them. Per germline, CDR1 MDHEN and CDR2 SYDVKM. CDR3 length equals 14 residues. CDR3 sequence reads: CASSHQEEADTQYF. CDR3 DNA sequence: TGTGCCAGCAGCCACCAGGAGGAGGCAGATACGCAGTATTTT.

This rearrangement joins TRBV19 to TRBJ2-7; 9 nucleotides line up with TRBD1. This CDR3 is built from 16 residues. The junction had 11 bases not matched to a gene; V was cut back by 4 bases and J by 4 bases. Germline V gene lookup returns CDR1 LNHDA and CDR2 SQIVND (reference sequence). CDR3 region: CASSTSGTGLLYEQYF. CDR3 nucleotide sequence: TGTGCCAGTAGTACTTCCGGGACAGGGCTATTGTACGAGCAGTACTTC.

This clone turned up a few times. The chain uses TRBV18 and TRBJ1-6, with D tentatively TRBD1 (6 bases). The CDR3 is 15 residues long. V was pared by 3 bases and J by 7 bases, with 13 bases between. Germline values: CDR1 KGHSH, CDR2 LQKENI. The CDR3 DNA reads as TGTGCCAGCTCACCTAACGGACAGCAAAATTCACCCCTCCACTTT. Protein sequence: CASSPNGQQNSPLHF.

The chain joins TRBV3-1 (or the pseudogene TRBV3-2) to TRBJ1-4; no reliable D call. CDR1 is LGHDT, CDR2 YNNKEL, per germline (reference sequence). The V and J ends lost 4 bases and 5 bases respectively, with 11 bases between them. The CDR3 sequence is 14 residues long. CDR3 bases: TGTGCCAGCAGCCTCGGAGGTAGCAATGAAAAACTGTTTTTT. Amino acids: CASSLGGSNEKLFF.

The CDR3 spells CASRRNYEQYF. The CDR3 bases are TGCGCCAGCAGGAGGAACTACGAGCAGTACTTC. The gene calls are TRBV5-1 and TRBJ2-7; no reliable D call. The CDR3 contains 11 residues. V was cut by 5 bases and J by 3 bases, with 6 bases left in between. The germline CDR1 and CDR2 sequences are SGHRS and YFSETQ.

The genes are TRBV6-8 and TRBJ2-7; D is ambiguous. The CDR3 consists of 13 residues. The germline V gene encodes CDR1 MNHGY and CDR2 SAAAGT. Trimming removed 6 bases at V and 5 bases at J, with 14 bases between. The CDR3 sequence is CASSSDLRNEQYF. DNA for the CDR3: TGTGCCAGCAGCAGCGATTTGAGGAACGAGCAGTACTTC.

The sample holds one count of this clone. The CDR3 loop reads CASSPTPYQETQYF. Here the CDR3 DNA reads TGCGCCAGCAGCCCAACACCGTACCAAGAGACCCAGTACTTC. The chain links TRBV4-1 to TRBJ2-5; D is undetermined. Germline CDR1 reads MGHRA; CDR2 reads YSYEKL. V was trimmed by 4 bases and J by 0 bases, leaving 9 bases between them. The CDR3 is 14 amino acids.

The J gene is TRBJ1-4, the V gene TRBV28, with 11 bases fitting TRBD1. The CDR3 runs 14 residues. Trimming cost V 7 bases and J 10 bases; bases outside gene matches: 8. Germline V gene lookup returns CDR1 MDHEN and CDR2 SYDVKM. The CDR3 bases are TGTGCCAGCATCCCGGGACAGGGGGGAGGAAAACTGTTTTTT. It specifies CASIPGQGGGKLFF.

CDR3 DNA: TGTGCCAGTGGGACTAGCGGCTCCTACGAGCAGTACTTC. This translates into CASGTSGSYEQYF. The chain is built from TRBV27 and TRBJ2-7, with 11 bases identical to TRBD2. With V trimmed by 9 bases and J by 0 bases, 1 base remained unmatched. Germline V gives CDR1 MNHEY, CDR2 SMNVEV (reference sequence). This CDR3 region has 13 residues.

The V and J genes are TRBV6-4 and TRBJ2-1; 11 nucleotides line up with TRBD1. The CDR3 runs to 16 residues. The J segment lost 7 bases and the V segment lost 0 bases, leaving 5 bases of the junction unmatched. Germline V CDR1 and CDR2: MRHNA, SNTAGT. The CDR3 DNA reads TGTGCCAGCAGTGACTCGGGGACAGGGGGTTGGAATGAGCAGTTCTTC. It specifies CASSDSGTGGWNEQFF.

The chain carries TRBV29-1 and TRBJ2-5; no reliable D call. The CDR3 extends over 12 amino acids. In germline, CDR1 is SQVTM, CDR2 ANQGSEA. V lost 8 bases and J 5 bases, leaving 15 bases between the germline ends. The CDR3 nucleotides read TGCAGCCAAGAGACTGGATTGGAGACCCAGTACTTC. Translating gives CSQETGLETQYF. Complete variable domain (other parts from reference TRBV29-1 and TRBJ2-5): SAVISQKPSRDICQRGTSLTIQCQVDSQVTMMFWYRQQPGQSLTLIATANQGSEATYESGFVIDKFPISRPNLTFSTLTVSNMSPEDSSIYLCSQETGLETQYFGPGTRLLVL.

The table lists this clone with a few counts. The chain is built from TRBV27 and TRBJ1-4, with 8 bases lining up with TRBD1. This CDR3 spans 14 amino acids. Trimming took 5 bases from V and 5 from J; bases not matched to a gene: 4. Germline values: CDR1 MNHEY, CDR2 SMNVEV (reference sequence). The CDR3 here is CASSQDRANEKLFF. The CDR3 DNA follows: TGTGCCAGCAGTCAGGACAGGGCAAATGAAAAACTGTTTTTT.

V gene TRBV29-1 combines with J gene TRBJ1-1; D remains unclear. Germline CDR1 is SQVTM and CDR2 is ANQGSEA. CDR3 length equals 13 residues. V lost 3 bases, J lost 1 base, and 9 bases lay in between. CDR3 bases: TGCAGCGTTGACGTCGCCAGGAACACTGAAGCTTTCTTT. Translated, it gives CSVDVARNTEAFF.

This rearrangement joins TRBV7-9 to TRBJ2-7; TRBD2 might be the D (6 bases). CDR1 and CDR2 (germline): SEHNR, FQNEAQ (reference sequence). V lost 5 bases and J 3 bases, leaving 14 bases between the germline ends. The CDR3 has 14 amino acids. The CDR3 DNA is TGTGCCAGCAGCCCGGCGGGACTGAGCTACGAGCAGTACTTC. This encodes CASSPAGLSYEQYF.

The chain carries TRBV25-1 and TRBJ2-7; 11 bases are shared with TRBD2. With V trimmed by 4 bases and J by 2 bases, 7 bases remained unmatched. In germline, CDR1 is MGHDK, CDR2 SYGVNS. CDR3 length equals 16 residues. The CDR3 loop is CASSAPTSGSAYEQYF. CDR3 coding DNA: TGTGCCAGCAGTGCCCCTACTAGCGGGAGTGCCTACGAGCAGTACTTC.

V is TRBV27 and J is TRBJ2-7, with 12 bases lining up with TRBD2. Germline V CDR1 and CDR2: MNHEY, SMNVEV (reference sequence). CDR3 length equals 15 residues. Germline trimming cut 4 bases from V and 4 bases from J; bases unmatched to any gene: 5. The CDR3 DNA follows: TGTGCCAGCAGTTCCGGGACTAGCGGGCAATACGAGCAGTACTTC. This gives the protein CASSSGTSGQYEQYF.

The chain is built from TRBV10-2 and TRBJ1-2; maybe TRBD1 (5 bases). Trimming shortened V by 2 bases and J by 4 bases, and 17 bases separated the two germline ends. Germline CDR1 reads WSHSY; CDR2 reads SAAADI. The CDR3 is 16 amino acids. The CDR3 DNA is TGCGCCAGCAGTGAGGGAATTTGGGGCTCTGGCTATGGCTACACCTTC. Translation: CASSEGIWGSGYGYTF.

The chain links TRBV7-3 to TRBJ2-1; D unclear. CDR1 is SGHTA and CDR2 is FQGTGA in the germline V gene. V was pared by 4 bases and J by 6 bases, with 4 bases between. There are 11 residues in the CDR3. Written as DNA, the CDR3 is TGTGCCAGCAGCTCTTCCAATGAGCAGTTCTTC. This sequence encodes CASSSSNEQFF.

V usage is TRBV3-1 (or the pseudogene TRBV3-2) and J usage is TRBJ2-3, with 9 bases matching TRBD1. V trimming: 1 base; J trimming: 2 bases; junction bases outside the gene matches: 4. The CDR3 extends over 16 amino acids. Germline CDR1 is LGHDT and CDR2 is YNNKEL (reference sequence). The CDR3 bases are TGTGCCAGCAGCCAAGTAAGGACAGGGGCCACAGATACGCAGTATTTT. Protein sequence: CASSQVRTGATDTQYF.

This chain connects TRBV19 to TRBJ1-5; 8 bases line up with TRBD1. V gave up 6 bases and J gave up 9 bases; unmatched junction bases: 13. CDR3 length: 15 residues. From germline, CDR1 is LNHDA and CDR2 SQIVND (reference sequence). The CDR3 coding sequence is TGTGCCAGTAGGACCGGGACAGGTAACGTGGGGCCCCAGCATTTT. Translation gives CASRTGTGNVGPQHF.

V gene TRBV6-5 combines with J gene TRBJ1-5; D unresolved. Trimming removed 2 bases from V and 4 bases from J, with 6 bases in between. The germline CDR1 and CDR2 sequences are MNHEY and SVGAGI. There are 13 residues in the CDR3. CDR3 region: CASSYRGNQPQHF. In DNA form, the CDR3 reads TGTGCCAGCAGTTACAGAGGGAATCAGCCCCAGCATTTT.

V is TRBV2 and J is TRBJ2-2, with 7 bases that match TRBD1. The CDR3 runs to 15 residues. Germline V CDR1 and CDR2: SNHLY, FYNNEI. J gave up 3 bases and V 6 bases, and 7 bases lay outside the gene matches. In DNA, the CDR3 is TGTGCCAGCAGGGCCGACAGGGCATACACCGGGGAGCTGTTTTTT. This sequence encodes CASRADRAYTGELFF.